The source of this T cell receptor (beta chain) is a study of blood T cell repertoires in COVID-19. In terms of age and location, participants ranged from about 18 to 90 years and lived in under 30 US areas. The V gene end was trimmed by 2 bases and the J gene end by 4 bases; junction bases not matched to a gene: 13. This CDR3 has 17 amino acids. Germline V gene sequence: CDR1 MNHEY, CDR2 SVGEGT. Methods used by the authors: From reference gene primer amplification, estimates of nucleated cell counts were derived. Profiling relied on immunoSEQ multiplex PCR, and the TCRdb table lists in-frame clones only, not all of them. Clone size and the V and J calls come from that table; the DNA yielded D and trimming. The table has about 400,000 clones, roughly 86% seen once; the top ten hold around 2%.

This chain joins TRBV6-2 or TRBV6-3 and TRBJ1-2; 7 bases line up with TRBD1. The sequence came from a woman aged 40 to 50 with acute COVID-19. Sequencing was done on a sample of PBMCs or T cells enriched from blood (not recorded which). The CDR3 DNA reads as TGTGCCAGCAGTTACGTCTACAACACAGGGGTGGCCTATGGCTACACCTTC. Translation gives CASSYVYNTGVAYGYTF.